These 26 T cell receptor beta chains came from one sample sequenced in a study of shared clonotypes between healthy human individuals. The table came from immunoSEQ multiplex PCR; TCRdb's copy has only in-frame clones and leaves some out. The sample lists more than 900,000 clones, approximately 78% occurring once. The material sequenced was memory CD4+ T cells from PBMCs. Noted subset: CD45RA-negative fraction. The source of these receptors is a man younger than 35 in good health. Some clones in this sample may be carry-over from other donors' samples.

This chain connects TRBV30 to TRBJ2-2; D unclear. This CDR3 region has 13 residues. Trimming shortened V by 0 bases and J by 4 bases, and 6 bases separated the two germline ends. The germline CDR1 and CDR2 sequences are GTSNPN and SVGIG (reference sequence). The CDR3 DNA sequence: TGTGCCTGGAGTGTACGGGTCACCGGGGAGCTGTTTTTT. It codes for CAWSVRVTGELFF.

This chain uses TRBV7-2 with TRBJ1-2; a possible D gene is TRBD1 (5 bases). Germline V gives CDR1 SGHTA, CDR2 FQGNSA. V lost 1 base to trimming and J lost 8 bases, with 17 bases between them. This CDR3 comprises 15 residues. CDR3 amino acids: CASSLVIRVLDGYTF. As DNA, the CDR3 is TGTGCCAGCAGCTTAGTTATCAGGGTTTTGGACGGCTACACCTTC.

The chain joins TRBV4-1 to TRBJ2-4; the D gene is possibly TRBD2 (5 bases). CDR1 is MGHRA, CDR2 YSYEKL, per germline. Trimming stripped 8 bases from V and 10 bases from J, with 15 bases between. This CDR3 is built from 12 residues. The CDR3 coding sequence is TGCGCCAGCGGGCCCGGCGGAGGTATTCAGTACTTC. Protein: CASGPGGGIQYF.

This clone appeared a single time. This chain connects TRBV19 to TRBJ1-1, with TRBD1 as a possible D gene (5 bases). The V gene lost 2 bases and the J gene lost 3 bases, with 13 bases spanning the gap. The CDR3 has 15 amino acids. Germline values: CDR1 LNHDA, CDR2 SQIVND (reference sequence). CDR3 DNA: TGTGCCAGTAGTATAACCCGGGACGGGGACACTGAAGCTTTCTTT. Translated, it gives CASSITRDGDTEAFF.

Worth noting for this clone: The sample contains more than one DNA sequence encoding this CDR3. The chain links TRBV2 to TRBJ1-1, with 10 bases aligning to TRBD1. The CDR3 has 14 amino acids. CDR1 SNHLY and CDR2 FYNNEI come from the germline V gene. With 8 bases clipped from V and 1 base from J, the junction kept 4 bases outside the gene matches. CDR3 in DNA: TGTGCCAGCTCCAGACAGGGGGCGAACACTGAAGCTTTCTTT. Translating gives CASSRQGANTEAFF. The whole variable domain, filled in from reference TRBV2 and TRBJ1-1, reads EPEVTQTPSHQVTQMGQEVILRCVPISNHLYFYWYRQILGQKVEFLVSFYNNEISEKSEIFDDQFSVERPDGSNFTLKIRSTKLEDSAMYFCASSRQGANTEAFFGQGTRLTVV.

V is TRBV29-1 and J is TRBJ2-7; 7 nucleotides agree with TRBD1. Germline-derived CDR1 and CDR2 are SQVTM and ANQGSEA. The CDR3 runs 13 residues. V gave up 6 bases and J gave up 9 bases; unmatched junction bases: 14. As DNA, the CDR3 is TGCAGCGTAGCGACAGGGTTGGGGCTGGGGCAGTACTTC. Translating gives CSVATGLGLGQYF.

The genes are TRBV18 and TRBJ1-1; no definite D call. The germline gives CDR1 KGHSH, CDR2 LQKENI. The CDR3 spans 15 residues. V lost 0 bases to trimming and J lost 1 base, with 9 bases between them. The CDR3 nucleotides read TGTGCCAGCTCACCACCATACAGCCAGAACACTGAAGCTTTCTTT. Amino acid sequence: CASSPPYSQNTEAFF.

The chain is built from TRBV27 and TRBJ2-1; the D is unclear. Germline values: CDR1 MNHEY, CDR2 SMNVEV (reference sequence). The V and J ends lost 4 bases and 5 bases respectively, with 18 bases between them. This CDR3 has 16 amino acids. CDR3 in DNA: TGTGCCAGCAGTTCTCTCGGCGCCAGCCTAAACAATGAGCAGTTCTTC. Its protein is CASSSLGASLNNEQFF.

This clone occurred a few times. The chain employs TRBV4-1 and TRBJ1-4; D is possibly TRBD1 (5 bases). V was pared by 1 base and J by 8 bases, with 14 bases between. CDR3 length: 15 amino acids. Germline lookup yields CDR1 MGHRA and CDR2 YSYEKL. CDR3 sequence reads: CASSQAPGLGEKLFF. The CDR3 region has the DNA TGCGCCAGCAGCCAAGCTCCAGGGTTGGGAGAAAAACTGTTTTTT.

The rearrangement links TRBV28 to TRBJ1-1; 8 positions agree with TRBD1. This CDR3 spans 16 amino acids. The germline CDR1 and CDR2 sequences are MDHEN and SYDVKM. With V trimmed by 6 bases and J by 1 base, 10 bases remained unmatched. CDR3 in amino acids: CASRQGGVLTNTEAFF. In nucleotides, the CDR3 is TGTGCCAGCAGACAGGGGGGAGTCCTCACGAACACTGAAGCTTTCTTT.

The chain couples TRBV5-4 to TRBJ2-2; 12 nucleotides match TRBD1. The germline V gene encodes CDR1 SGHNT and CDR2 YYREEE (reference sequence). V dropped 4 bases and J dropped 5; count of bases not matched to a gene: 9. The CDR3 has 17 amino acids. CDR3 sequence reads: CASSPRGQGAGTGELFF. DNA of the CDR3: TGTGCCAGCAGCCCGAGGGGACAGGGGGCGGGTACCGGGGAGCTGTTTTTT. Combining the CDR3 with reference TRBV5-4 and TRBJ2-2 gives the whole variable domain ETGVTQSPTHLIKTRGQQVTLRCSSQSGHNTVSWYQQALGQGPQFIFQYYREEENGRGNFPPRFSGLQFPNYSSELNVNALELDDSALYLCASSPRGQGAGTGELFFGEGSRLTVL.

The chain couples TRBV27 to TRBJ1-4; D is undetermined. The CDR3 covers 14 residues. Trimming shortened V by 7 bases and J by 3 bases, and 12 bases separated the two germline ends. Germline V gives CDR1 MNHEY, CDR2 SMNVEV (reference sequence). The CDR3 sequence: CASKQSVANEKLFF. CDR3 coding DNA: TGTGCCAGCAAACAGTCGGTGGCTAATGAAAAACTGTTTTTT.

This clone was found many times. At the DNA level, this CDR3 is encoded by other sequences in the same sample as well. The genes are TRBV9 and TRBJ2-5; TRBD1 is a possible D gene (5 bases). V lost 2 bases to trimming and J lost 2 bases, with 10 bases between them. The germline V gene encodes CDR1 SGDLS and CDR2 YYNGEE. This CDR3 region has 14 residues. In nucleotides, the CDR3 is TGTGCCAGCAGCGTGGAGCAGGGTCAAGAGACCCAGTACTTC. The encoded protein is CASSVEQGQETQYF.

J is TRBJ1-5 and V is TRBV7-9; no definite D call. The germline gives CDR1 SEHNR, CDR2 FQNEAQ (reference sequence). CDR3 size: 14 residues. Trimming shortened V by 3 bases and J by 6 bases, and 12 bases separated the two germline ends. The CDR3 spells CASSFGGGSQPQHF. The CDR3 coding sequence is TGTGCCAGCAGCTTCGGCGGTGGGAGTCAGCCCCAGCATTTT.

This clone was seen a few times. The CDR3 nucleotides are TGTGCCAGCAGTGAAGGGACAGATACGCAGTATTTT. Translated, it gives CASSEGTDTQYF. The chain has TRBV25-1 and TRBJ2-3, with D unclear. The CDR3 extends over 12 amino acids. Trimming cost V 2 bases and J 3 bases, with 3 bases left between them. The germline V gene has CDR1 MGHDK and CDR2 SYGVNS. Full variable domain (missing parts from reference TRBV25-1 and TRBJ2-3): EADIYQTPRYLVIGTGKKITLECSQTMGHDKMYWYQQDPGMELHLIHYSYGVNSTEKGDLSSESTVSRIRTEHFPLTLESARPSHTSQYLCASSEGTDTQYFGPGTRLTVL.

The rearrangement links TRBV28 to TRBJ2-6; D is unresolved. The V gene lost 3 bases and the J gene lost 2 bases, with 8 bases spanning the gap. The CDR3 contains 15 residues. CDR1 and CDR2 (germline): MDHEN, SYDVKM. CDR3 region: CASSFAYPGANVLTF. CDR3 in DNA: TGTGCCAGCAGTTTCGCTTATCCTGGGGCCAACGTCCTGACTTTC.

This CDR3 reads CASSQYSGMNTEAFF. For the CDR3, the DNA is TGCGCCAGCAGCCAGTACTCGGGCATGAACACTGAAGCTTTCTTT. The V gene is TRBV4-3, the J gene TRBJ1-1; D gene uncertain. Between the trimmed V and J ends, which lost 3 bases and 0 bases, there was a span of 11 bases. Per germline, CDR1 LGHNA and CDR2 YSLEER. CDR3 size: 15 residues.

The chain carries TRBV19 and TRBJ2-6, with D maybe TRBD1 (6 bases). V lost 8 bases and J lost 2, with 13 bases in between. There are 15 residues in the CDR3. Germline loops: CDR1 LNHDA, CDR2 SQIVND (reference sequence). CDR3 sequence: CASQFRQAGANVLTF. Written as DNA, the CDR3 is TGTGCCAGTCAGTTCCGACAGGCTGGGGCCAACGTCCTGACTTTC.

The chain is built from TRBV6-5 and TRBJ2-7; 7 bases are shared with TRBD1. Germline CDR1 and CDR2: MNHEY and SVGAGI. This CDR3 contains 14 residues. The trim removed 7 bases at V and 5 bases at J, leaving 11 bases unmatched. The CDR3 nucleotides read TGTGCCAGCACTCAAGGACAGGCCCCCCACGAGCAGTACTTC. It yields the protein CASTQGQAPHEQYF.

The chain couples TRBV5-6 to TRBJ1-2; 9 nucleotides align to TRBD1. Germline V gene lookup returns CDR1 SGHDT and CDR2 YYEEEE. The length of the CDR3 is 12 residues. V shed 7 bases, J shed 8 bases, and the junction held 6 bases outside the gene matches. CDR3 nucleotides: TGTGCCAGCGGGGGACAGGGTCACGGCTACACCTTC. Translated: CASGGQGHGYTF.

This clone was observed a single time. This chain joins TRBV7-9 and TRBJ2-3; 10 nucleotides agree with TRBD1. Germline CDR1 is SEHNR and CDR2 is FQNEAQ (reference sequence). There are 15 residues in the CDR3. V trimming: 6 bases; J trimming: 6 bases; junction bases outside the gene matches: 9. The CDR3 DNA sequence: TGTGCCAGCAGTACCGGGACAGGGGTATTGGATACGCAGTATTTT. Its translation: CASSTGTGVLDTQYF. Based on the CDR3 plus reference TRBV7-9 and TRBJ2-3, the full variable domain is DTGVSQNPRHKITKRGQNVTFRCDPISEHNRLYWYRQTLGQGPEFLTYFQNEAQLEKSRLLSDRFSAERPKGSFSTLEIQRTEQGDSAMYLCASSTGTGVLDTQYFGPGTRLTVL.

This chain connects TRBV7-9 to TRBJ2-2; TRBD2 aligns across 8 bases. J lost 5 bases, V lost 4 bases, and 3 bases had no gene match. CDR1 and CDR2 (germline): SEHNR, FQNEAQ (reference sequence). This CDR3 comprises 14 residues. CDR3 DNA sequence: TGTGCCAGCAGCTCGAGCGGGAGAACCGGGGAGCTGTTTTTT. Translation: CASSSSGRTGELFF.

CDR3: CASSPLGQSSYNEQFF. As DNA, the CDR3 is TGTGCCAGCAGCCCATTGGGACAGAGCTCCTACAATGAGCAGTTCTTC. The chain uses TRBV28 and TRBJ2-1; TRBD1 agrees at 7 bases. This CDR3 has 16 amino acids. Germline V gene data show CDR1 as MDHEN and CDR2 as SYDVKM. The junction had 8 bases not matched to a gene; V was cut back by 6 bases and J by 0 bases.

This chain's CDR3 is CASSTESYGYTF. The CDR3 nucleotides read TGTGCCAGCAGTACGGAGAGCTATGGCTACACCTTC. The chain uses TRBV6-1 and TRBJ1-2; D remains ambiguous. Per germline, CDR1 MNHNS and CDR2 SASEGT. V lost 5 bases to trimming and J lost 4 bases, with 8 bases between them. This CDR3 is built from 12 residues.

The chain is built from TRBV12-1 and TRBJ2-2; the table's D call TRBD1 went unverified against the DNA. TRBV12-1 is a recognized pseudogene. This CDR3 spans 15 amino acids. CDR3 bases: TGTGCCAGCAGCTCCCGACAGGGGGGGTGCGGGGAGCTGTTTTTT. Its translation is CASSSRQGGCGELFF.

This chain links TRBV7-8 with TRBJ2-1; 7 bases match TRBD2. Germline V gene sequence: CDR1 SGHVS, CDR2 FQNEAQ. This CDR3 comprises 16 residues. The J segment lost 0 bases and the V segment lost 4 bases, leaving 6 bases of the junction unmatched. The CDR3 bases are TGTGCCAGCAGCTCCGGGACTACCACCTCCTACAATGAGCAGTTCTTC. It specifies CASSSGTTTSYNEQFF.